This T cell receptor (beta chain) is drawn from a study of control samples from healthy donors and cancer patients. Note on this clone: An end of the junction does not agree with germline; a read error may underlie this.

Assay used: immunoSEQ multiplex PCR; TCRdb lists only in-frame clones, some missing. The sample has over 150,000 clones; about 95% are singletons. This receptor was obtained from a man aged 60-69 years with colorectal cancer. Sequencing was carried out using PBMCs.

CDR3 in DNA: TGCGCCAGCAGCCCTCCGAACCCCGACCTCTTCTTC. Translated: CASSPPNPDLFF. The chain employs TRBV4-1 and TRBJ1-2; D is undetermined. CDR1 MGHRA and CDR2 YSYEKL come from the germline V gene. CDR3 length equals 12 residues.